These 30 T cell receptor beta chains share one sample of origin, sequenced in a study of CD8+ T cells in alopecia areata. Isolated RNA was reverse transcribed into cDNA used as the sequencing template. Only in-frame clones appear in the TCRdb table, and some are missing; sequencing was by immunoSEQ multiplex PCR. The data hold some 170,000 clones, with 50% to 75% observed a single time. The sample consisted of CD4+ T cells sorted from blood, taken at week 0. These receptor sequences come from a human donor with alopecia areata.

J is TRBJ1-2 and V is TRBV18, with D uncertain. V was cut by 3 bases and J by 4 bases, with 9 bases left in between. Germline V gene lookup returns CDR1 KGHSH and CDR2 LQKENI. The CDR3 sequence is 13 residues long. As DNA, the CDR3 is TGTGCCAGCTCACCGGACTCTACCTATGGCTACACCTTC. Translating it yields CASSPDSTYGYTF.

The table lists this clone with a count of one. The chain combines TRBV27 with TRBJ1-6; D unresolved. From germline, CDR1 is MNHEY and CDR2 SMNVEV (reference sequence). With 5 bases removed from V and 10 bases from J, the gap between germline ends came to 9 bases. The CDR3 runs to 12 residues. Here the CDR3 reads CASSRPLSPLHF. The CDR3 region has the DNA TGTGCCAGCAGTCGCCCCCTCTCACCCCTCCACTTT.

The CDR3 region is CASSVLGPTGYTF. CDR3 coding DNA: TGTGCCAGCAGCGTACTCGGACCAACGGGCTACACCTTC. The chain combines TRBV9 with TRBJ1-2; D gene uncertain. Germline V gene sequence: CDR1 SGDLS, CDR2 YYNGEE. This CDR3 has 13 amino acids. Trimming stripped 1 base from V and 8 bases from J, with 12 bases between.

The chain links TRBV5-1 to TRBJ2-7; D gene ambiguous. V was clipped by 0 bases and J by 6 bases, with 4 bases between them. The CDR3 runs 11 residues. From germline, CDR1 is SGHRS and CDR2 YFSETQ. The CDR3 sequence is CASSLASEQYF. The CDR3 DNA is TGCGCCAGCAGCTTGGCTTCCGAGCAGTACTTC.

A word on this clone: Distinct nucleotide sequences in the sample also encode this CDR3. This chain uses TRBV5-1 with TRBJ2-5; D remains unclear. V dropped 0 bases and J dropped 3 bases, with 6 bases sitting between them. CDR1 and CDR2 from the germline V gene are SGHRS and YFSETQ. CDR3 length: 13 residues. CDR3 loop: CASSLGPEETQYF. The CDR3 region has the DNA TGCGCCAGCAGCTTGGGGCCAGAAGAGACCCAGTACTTC.

V usage is TRBV29-1 and J usage is TRBJ1-2; no firm D call. The CDR3 totals 13 residues. V was shortened by 2 bases and J by 4 bases, with 11 bases between the two germline ends. CDR1 and CDR2 from the germline V gene are SQVTM and ANQGSEA. The CDR3 here is CSVENAGPYGYTF. CDR3 DNA sequence: TGCAGCGTTGAAAACGCAGGACCCTATGGCTACACCTTC.

In its sample, this clone was seen a few times. This rearrangement joins TRBV5-1 to TRBJ1-2; TRBD1 might be the D (6 bases). Germline V gives CDR1 SGHRS, CDR2 YFSETQ. The CDR3 runs 13 residues. V was shortened by 7 bases and J by 7 bases, with 17 bases between the two germline ends. The CDR3: CASYSGGLGGYTF. The DNA of the CDR3 is TGCGCCAGCTACAGCGGGGGGCTAGGTGGCTACACCTTC. The full variable domain, rest sourced from reference TRBV5-1 and TRBJ1-2, is KAGVTQTPRYLIKTRGQQVTLSCSPISGHRSVSWYQQTPGQGLQFLFEYFSETQRNKGNFPGRFSGRQFSNSRSEMNVSTLELGDSALYLCASYSGGLGGYTFGSGTRLTVV.

This rearrangement joins TRBV5-1 to TRBJ2-7; 8 nucleotides align to TRBD2. The CDR3 runs 14 residues. V lost 4 bases and J lost 1; bases outside the gene matches: 4. Looked up from germline, CDR1 is SGHRS and CDR2 is YFSETQ. The CDR3 sequence is CASSPAGGSYEQYF. CDR3 DNA sequence: TGCGCCAGCAGCCCGGCGGGAGGATCCTACGAGCAGTACTTC.

The rearrangement uses TRBV6-5 and TRBJ1-2; D is ambiguous. Germline assignment: CDR1 MNHEY and CDR2 SVGAGI. V was cut by 5 bases and J by 7 bases, with 14 bases left in between. The CDR3 runs to 13 residues. The chain's CDR3 is CASSPPSGFGYTF. The DNA for the CDR3 is TGTGCCAGCAGTCCTCCGTCTGGGTTTGGCTACACCTTC.

This clone was seen a handful of times. Other nucleotide sequences from this sample produce the same CDR3. The chain links TRBV29-1 to TRBJ1-2, with D perhaps matching TRBD1 (6 bases). CDR1 is SQVTM and CDR2 is ANQGSEA in the germline V gene. The V and J ends lost 4 bases and 5 bases respectively, with 8 bases between them. The CDR3 loop spans 11 amino acids. CDR3 amino acids: CSVGTGYGYTF. CDR3 sequence (DNA): TGCAGCGTTGGTACAGGGTATGGCTACACCTTC.

A single count supports this clone. V gene TRBV6-5 combines with J gene TRBJ2-1, with 10 bases that match TRBD1. The CDR3 length is 15 residues. CDR1 and CDR2 from the germline V gene are MNHEY and SVGAGI. V lost 4 bases to trimming and J lost 9 bases; unmatched junction nucleotides: 9. The CDR3 bases are TGTGCCAGCAGTTCTGGGACAGGGGTTGGTGGTGAGCAGTTCTTC. Translating it yields CASSSGTGVGGEQFF.

V usage is TRBV4-1 and J usage is TRBJ2-1; no definite D call. The CDR3 is made up of 15 amino acids. Trimming shortened V by 4 bases and J by 4 bases, and 14 bases separated the two germline ends. Germline V gene sequence: CDR1 MGHRA, CDR2 YSYEKL. In DNA form, the CDR3 reads TGCGCCAGCAGCCGGGCCGAGTCGCCGTACAATGAGCAGTTCTTC. Protein sequence: CASSRAESPYNEQFF.

This clone came up a few times. The chain joins TRBV6-5 to TRBJ1-1, with 7 bases that match TRBD1. V was pared by 5 bases and J by 6 bases, with 9 bases of the junction left unmatched. Looked up from germline, CDR1 is MNHEY and CDR2 is SVGAGI. The CDR3 has 14 residues. The DNA for the CDR3 is TGTGCCAGCAGTGTACAGGGGCCTAGCTCTGAAGCTTTCTTT. Its translation is CASSVQGPSSEAFF.

This clone showed up just a few times. The chain couples TRBV15 to TRBJ1-2; D not certain. The length of the CDR3 is 13 residues. Trimming removed 0 bases at V and 4 bases at J, with 6 bases between. CDR1 LNHNV and CDR2 YYDKDF come from the germline V gene (reference sequence). The CDR3 reads CATSRDFGYGYTF. As DNA, the CDR3 is TGTGCCACCAGCAGAGATTTCGGCTATGGCTACACCTTC.

This clone is a singleton in its sample. The chain is built from TRBV7-2 and TRBJ2-3, with D maybe TRBD2 (7 bases). With 5 bases removed from V and 2 bases from J, the gap between germline ends came to 17 bases. CDR1 and CDR2 from the germline V gene are SGHTA and FQGNSA. This CDR3 is 16 amino acids long. The DNA for the CDR3 is TGTGCCAGCAGCCCTGTAACGGGGGGCCTCACAGATACGCAGTATTTT. Translation gives CASSPVTGGLTDTQYF. The full variable domain, rest sourced from reference TRBV7-2 and TRBJ2-3, is GAGVSQSPSNKVTEKGKDVELRCDPISGHTALYWYRQSLGQGLEFLIYFQGNSAPDKSGLPSDRFSAERTGGSVSTLTIQRTQQEDSAVYLCASSPVTGGLTDTQYFGPGTRLTVL.

This clone is a singleton in its sample. The rearrangement joins TRBV30 to TRBJ1-4; D might be TRBD1 (5 bases). Germline loops: CDR1 GTSNPN, CDR2 SVGIG (reference sequence). The CDR3 has 14 amino acids. V lost 0 bases and J 7 bases, leaving 12 bases between the germline ends. CDR3 sequence (DNA): TGTGCCTGGAGTGTGGGGGGGGAGGTTGAAAAACTGTTTTTT. Residues: CAWSVGGEVEKLFF.

The sample holds a few counts of this clone. The gene calls are TRBV6-6 and TRBJ2-3, with D tentatively TRBD1 or TRBD2 (5 bases each). V was clipped by 0 bases and J by 7 bases, with 8 bases between them. The V gene's germline CDR1 is MNHNY and CDR2 SVGAGI (reference sequence). The CDR3 has 13 amino acids. The DNA of the CDR3 is TGTGCCAGCAGTTACTCGGGGGAAAATACGCAGTATTTT. Translated: CASSYSGENTQYF.

The J gene is TRBJ2-5, the V gene TRBV6-6; D gene ambiguous. Germline V gene data show CDR1 as MNHNY and CDR2 as SVGAGI (reference sequence). The CDR3 contains 15 residues. With 0 bases removed from V and 0 bases from J, the gap between germline ends came to 8 bases. The CDR3 spells CASSYSSMNQETQYF. Written as DNA, the CDR3 is TGTGCCAGCAGTTACTCAAGTATGAACCAAGAGACCCAGTACTTC.

The genes are TRBV9 and TRBJ1-2, with D unresolved. V was clipped by 0 bases and J by 5 bases, with 11 bases between them. The CDR3 sequence is 14 residues long. Germline loops: CDR1 SGDLS, CDR2 YYNGEE. The CDR3, as DNA: TGTGCCAGCAGCGTAGCTACCTTGGGGTATGGCTACACCTTC. Protein: CASSVATLGYGYTF. The full variable domain, in which reference TRBV9 and TRBJ1-2 provide the parts outside the CDR3, is DSGVTQTPKHLITATGQRVTLRCSPRSGDLSVYWYQQSLDQGLQFLIQYYNGEERAKGNILERFSAQQFPDLHSELNLSSLELGDSALYFCASSVATLGYGYTFGSGTRLTVV.

This chain connects TRBV30 to TRBJ1-6, with unresolved D. CDR3 length: 12 residues. The germline V gene has CDR1 GTSNPN and CDR2 SVGIG (reference sequence). V was clipped by 2 bases and J by 7 bases, with 6 bases between them. The CDR3 reads CAWSFKNSPLHF. The CDR3 DNA is TGTGCCTGGAGTTTTAAGAATTCACCCCTCCACTTT.

V is TRBV27 and J is TRBJ2-5, with 9 bases fitting TRBD1. V was pared by 6 bases and J by 4 bases, with 6 bases of the junction left unmatched. Germline V gene sequence: CDR1 MNHEY, CDR2 SMNVEV (reference sequence). The CDR3 covers 14 residues. The CDR3 protein is CASRQGQGRETQYF. In nucleotides, the CDR3 is TGTGCCAGCAGGCAGGGACAGGGAAGAGAGACCCAGTACTTC.

This clone has only a few counts. This chain joins TRBV6-5 and TRBJ2-5; unclear D gene. This CDR3 region has 14 residues. Trimming removed 6 bases from V and 5 bases from J, with 16 bases in between. Germline V CDR1 and CDR2: MNHEY, SVGAGI. CDR3 amino acids: CASSRRQAIETQYF. The CDR3 coding sequence is TGTGCCAGCAGCCGACGACAAGCGATTGAGACCCAGTACTTC.

The genes are TRBV29-1 and TRBJ1-1, with a weak D call TRBD1 (5 bases). Germline V lookup: CDR1 SQVTM, CDR2 ANQGSEA. V shed 3 bases and J shed 5 bases, with 13 bases lying between them. This CDR3 spans 13 amino acids. In nucleotides, the CDR3 is TGCAGCGTTGAGGGCAGGGCGCGGACTGAAGCTTTCTTT. This sequence encodes CSVEGRARTEAFF. Based on the CDR3 plus reference TRBV29-1 and TRBJ1-1, the full variable domain is SAVISQKPSRDICQRGTSLTIQCQVDSQVTMMFWYRQQPGQSLTLIATANQGSEATYESGFVIDKFPISRPNLTFSTLTVSNMSPEDSSIYLCSVEGRARTEAFFGQGTRLTVV.

The chain carries TRBV30 and TRBJ1-6; 8 bases line up with TRBD1. The CDR3 is 13 amino acids. Germline V lookup: CDR1 GTSNPN, CDR2 SVGIG (reference sequence). Trimming removed 8 bases from V and 10 bases from J; junction bases left unmatched: 10. The CDR3 DNA reads as TGTGCCGGGGGAGGGGACAGGCCGTCACCCCTCCACTTT. Its protein is CAGGGDRPSPLHF. Complete variable domain (other parts from reference TRBV30 and TRBJ1-6): SQTIHQWPATLVQPVGSPLSLECTVEGTSNPNLYWYRQAAGRGLQLLFYSVGIGQISSEVPQNLSASRPQDRQFILSSKKLLLSDSGFYLCAGGGDRPSPLHFGNGTRLTVT.

In nucleotides, the CDR3 is TGCGCCAGCAGGGAAAGCACAGATACGCAGTATTTT. This translates into CASRESTDTQYF. The chain has TRBV5-1 and TRBJ2-3; D is ambiguous. V was trimmed by 5 bases and J by 0 bases, leaving 4 bases between them. Looked up from germline, CDR1 is SGHRS and CDR2 is YFSETQ. The CDR3 spans 12 residues.

The gene calls are TRBV11-2 and TRBJ2-7; D remains unclear. This CDR3 is 11 amino acids long. CDR1 and CDR2 from the germline V gene are SGHAT and FQNNGV. V shed 7 bases and J shed 0 bases, with 4 bases lying between them. This CDR3 reads CASTTSYEQYF. The CDR3 coding sequence is TGTGCCAGCACCACCTCCTACGAGCAGTACTTC. The full variable domain, with the rest looked up from reference TRBV11-2 and TRBJ2-7, is EAGVAQSPRYKIIEKRQSVAFWCNPISGHATLYWYQQILGQGPKLLIQFQNNGVVDDSQLPKDRFSAERLKGVDSTLKIQPAKLEDSAVYLCASTTSYEQYFGPGTRLTVT.

The V and J genes are TRBV6-5 and TRBJ1-5; D is perhaps TRBD1 (6 bases). Trimming left V 5 bases short and J 7 bases short, with 12 bases between. Germline CDR1 and CDR2: MNHEY and SVGAGI. The length of the CDR3 is 13 residues. The CDR3 protein is CASSKQGGQPQHF. The CDR3 DNA follows: TGTGCCAGCAGTAAACAGGGTGGGCAGCCCCAGCATTTT.

The rearrangement links TRBV7-8 to TRBJ1-5; D is ambiguous. With 5 bases removed from V and 1 base from J, the gap between germline ends came to 15 bases. This CDR3 spans 16 amino acids. Germline V gives CDR1 SGHVS, CDR2 FQNEAQ. The CDR3 region is CASSQIGRKSNQPQHF. For the CDR3, the DNA is TGTGCCAGCAGCCAAATAGGACGGAAAAGCAATCAGCCCCAGCATTTT.

The chain carries TRBV30 and TRBJ2-1; possibly TRBD1 for D (6 bases). With 4 bases removed from V and 11 bases from J, the gap between germline ends came to 12 bases. Germline V CDR1 and CDR2: GTSNPN, SVGIG (reference sequence). The CDR3 is 11 residues long. DNA for the CDR3: TGTGCCTGGAAGGGGGAGCGAAAGCAGTTCTTC. Its translation is CAWKGERKQFF.

V gene TRBV4-1 combines with J gene TRBJ2-7; 10 bases align to TRBD1. Trimming at V came to 4 bases and at J to 6 bases, leaving 6 bases not matched to a gene. CDR1 is MGHRA, CDR2 YSYEKL, per germline. There are 14 residues in the CDR3. The CDR3 loop is CASSLAGTGVEQYF. The CDR3, as DNA: TGCGCCAGCAGCCTCGCCGGGACAGGGGTCGAGCAGTACTTC.